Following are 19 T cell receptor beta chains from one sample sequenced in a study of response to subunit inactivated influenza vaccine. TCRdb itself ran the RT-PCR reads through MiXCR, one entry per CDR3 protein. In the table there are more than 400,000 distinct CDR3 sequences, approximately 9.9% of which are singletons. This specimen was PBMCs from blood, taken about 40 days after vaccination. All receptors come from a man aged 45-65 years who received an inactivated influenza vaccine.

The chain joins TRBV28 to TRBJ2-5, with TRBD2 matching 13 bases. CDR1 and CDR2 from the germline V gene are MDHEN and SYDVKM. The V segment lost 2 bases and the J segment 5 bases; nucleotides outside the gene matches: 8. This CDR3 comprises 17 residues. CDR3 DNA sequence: TGTGCCAGCAGTTTAACTAGCGGGAGGGCCGTTTTTGAGACCCAGTACTTC. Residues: CASSLTSGRAVFETQYF.

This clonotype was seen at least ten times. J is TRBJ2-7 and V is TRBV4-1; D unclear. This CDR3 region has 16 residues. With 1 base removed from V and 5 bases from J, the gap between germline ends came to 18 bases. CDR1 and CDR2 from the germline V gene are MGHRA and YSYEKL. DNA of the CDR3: TGCGCCAGCAGCCAAGTACGGAGACGGAGCATAGACGAGCAGTACTTC. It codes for CASSQVRRRSIDEQYF.

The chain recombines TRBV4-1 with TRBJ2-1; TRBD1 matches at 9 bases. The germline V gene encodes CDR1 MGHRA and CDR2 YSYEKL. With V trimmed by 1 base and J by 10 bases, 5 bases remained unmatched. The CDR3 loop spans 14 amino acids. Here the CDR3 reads CASSQGGTGYEQFF. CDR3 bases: TGCGCCAGCAGCCAAGGCGGGACAGGGTACGAGCAGTTCTTC.

The CDR3 coding sequence is TGTGCCAGCAGCCAAGGACAGACAGATACGCAGTATTTT. Residues: CASSQGQTDTQYF. The V call is TRBV3-1, the J call TRBJ2-3; possibly TRBD1 for D (5 bases). Between the trimmed V and J ends, which lost 1 base and 3 bases, there was a span of 5 bases. CDR3 length: 13 amino acids. Germline-derived CDR1 and CDR2 are LGHDT and YNNKEL (reference sequence).

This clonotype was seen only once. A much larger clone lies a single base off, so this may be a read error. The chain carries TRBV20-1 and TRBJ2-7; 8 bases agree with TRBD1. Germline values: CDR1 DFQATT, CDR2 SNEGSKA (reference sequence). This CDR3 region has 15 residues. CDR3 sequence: CSVRESRGQGSEQYF. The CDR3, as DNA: TGCAGTGTTAGAGAATCCAGGGGGCAGGGAAGCGAGCAGTACTTC.

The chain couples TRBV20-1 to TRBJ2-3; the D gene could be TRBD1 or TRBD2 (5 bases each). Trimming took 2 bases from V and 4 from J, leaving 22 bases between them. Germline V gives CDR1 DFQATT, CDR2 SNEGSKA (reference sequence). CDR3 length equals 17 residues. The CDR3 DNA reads TGCAGTGCTAGAACTTTGGCGCCTCCCTGGGGGTCAGATACGCAGTATTTT. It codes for CSARTLAPPWGSDTQYF.

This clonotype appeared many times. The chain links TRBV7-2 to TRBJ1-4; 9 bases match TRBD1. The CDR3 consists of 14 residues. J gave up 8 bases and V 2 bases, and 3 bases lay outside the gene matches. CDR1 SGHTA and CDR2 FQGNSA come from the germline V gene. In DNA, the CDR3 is TGTGCCAGCAGCTTAAGGGACAGGGAAGAAAAACTGTTTTTT. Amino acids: CASSLRDREEKLFF.

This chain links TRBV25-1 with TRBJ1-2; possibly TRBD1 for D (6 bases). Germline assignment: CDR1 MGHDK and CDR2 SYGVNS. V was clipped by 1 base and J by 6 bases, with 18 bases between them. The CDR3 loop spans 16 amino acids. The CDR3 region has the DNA TGTGCCAGCAGTGAATGGGGGCGGGATCGCCTACATGGCTACACCTTC. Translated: CASSEWGRDRLHGYTF.

CDR3 in amino acids: CASSLPPDSTGTSRIYEQYF. CDR3 bases: TGTGCCAGCAGCTTACCCCCGGACAGTACCGGGACTAGCAGAATCTACGAGCAGTACTTC. The chain is built from TRBV7-6 and TRBJ2-7, with 9 bases aligning to TRBD2. This CDR3 region has 20 residues. Germline lookup yields CDR1 SGHVS and CDR2 FNYEAQ. V dropped 2 bases and J dropped 3; count of bases not matched to a gene: 20.

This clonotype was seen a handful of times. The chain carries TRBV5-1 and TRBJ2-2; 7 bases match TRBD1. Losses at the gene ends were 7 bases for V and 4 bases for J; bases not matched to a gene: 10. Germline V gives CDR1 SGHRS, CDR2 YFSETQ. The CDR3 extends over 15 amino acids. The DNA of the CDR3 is TGCGCCAGCTCAAAAACAGGGGATCGCACCGGGGAGCTGTTTTTT. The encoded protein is CASSKTGDRTGELFF. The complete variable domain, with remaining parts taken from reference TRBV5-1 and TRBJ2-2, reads KAGVTQTPRYLIKTRGQQVTLSCSPISGHRSVSWYQQTPGQGLQFLFEYFSETQRNKGNFPGRFSGRQFSNSRSEMNVSTLELGDSALYLCASSKTGDRTGELFFGEGSRLTVL.

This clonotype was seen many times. Here the CDR3 DNA reads TGTGCCAGCAGCTCTACATGGGGGGGGGATGGCTACACCTTC. Amino acid sequence: CASSSTWGGDGYTF. The rearrangement uses TRBV6-1 and TRBJ1-2; possible D gene TRBD1, 5 bases. The ends were cut back, 6 bases at V and 6 bases at J, with 17 bases in the middle. The CDR3 covers 14 residues. Germline V gene sequence: CDR1 MNHNS, CDR2 SASEGT.

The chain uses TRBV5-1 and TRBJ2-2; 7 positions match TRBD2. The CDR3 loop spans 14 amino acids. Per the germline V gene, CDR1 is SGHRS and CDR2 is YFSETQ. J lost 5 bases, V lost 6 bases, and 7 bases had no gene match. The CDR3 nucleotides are TGCGCCAGCACATCCCTAGCGGCGACCGGGGAGCTGTTTTTT. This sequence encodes CASTSLAATGELFF. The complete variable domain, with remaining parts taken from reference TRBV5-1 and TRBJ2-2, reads KAGVTQTPRYLIKTRGQQVTLSCSPISGHRSVSWYQQTPGQGLQFLFEYFSETQRNKGNFPGRFSGRQFSNSRSEMNVSTLELGDSALYLCASTSLAATGELFFGEGSRLTVL.

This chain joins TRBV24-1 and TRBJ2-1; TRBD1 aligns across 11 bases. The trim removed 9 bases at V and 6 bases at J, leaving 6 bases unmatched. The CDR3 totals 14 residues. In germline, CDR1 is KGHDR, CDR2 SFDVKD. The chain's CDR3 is CATDTGTGGNEQFF. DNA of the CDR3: TGTGCCACCGATACCGGGACAGGGGGCAATGAGCAGTTCTTC.

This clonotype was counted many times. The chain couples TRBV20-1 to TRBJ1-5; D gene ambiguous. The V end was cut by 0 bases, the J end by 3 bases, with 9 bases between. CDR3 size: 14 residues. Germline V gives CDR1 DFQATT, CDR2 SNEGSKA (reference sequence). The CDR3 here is CSARDYGPNQPQHF. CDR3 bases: TGCAGTGCTAGAGATTATGGCCCCAATCAGCCCCAGCATTTT.

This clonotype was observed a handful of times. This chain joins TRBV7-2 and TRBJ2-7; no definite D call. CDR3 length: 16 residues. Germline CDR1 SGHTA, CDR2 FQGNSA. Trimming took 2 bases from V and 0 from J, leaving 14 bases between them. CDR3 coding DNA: TGTGCCAGCAGCTTAAAGGTCACCTCAAGCTCCTACGAGCAGTACTTC. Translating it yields CASSLKVTSSSYEQYF.

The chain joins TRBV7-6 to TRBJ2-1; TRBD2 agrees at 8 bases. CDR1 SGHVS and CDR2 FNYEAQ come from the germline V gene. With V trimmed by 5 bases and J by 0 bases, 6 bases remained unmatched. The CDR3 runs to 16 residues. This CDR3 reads CASSTIAGSSYNEQFF. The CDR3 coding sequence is TGTGCCAGCAGCACGATAGCGGGAAGCTCCTACAATGAGCAGTTCTTC.

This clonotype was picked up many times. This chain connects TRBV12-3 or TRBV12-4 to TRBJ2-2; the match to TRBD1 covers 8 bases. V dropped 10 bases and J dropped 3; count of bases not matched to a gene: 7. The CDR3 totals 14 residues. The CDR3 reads CAIQTGAYTGELFF. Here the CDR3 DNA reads TGTGCCATCCAGACAGGGGCGTACACCGGGGAGCTGTTTTTT.

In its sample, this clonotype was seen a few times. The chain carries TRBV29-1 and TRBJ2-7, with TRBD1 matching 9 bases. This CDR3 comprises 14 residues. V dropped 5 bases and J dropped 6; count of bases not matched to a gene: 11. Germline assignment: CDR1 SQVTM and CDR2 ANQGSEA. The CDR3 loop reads CSVSRQGEGGEQYF. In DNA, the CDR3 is TGCAGCGTTTCAAGACAGGGGGAAGGAGGCGAGCAGTACTTC.

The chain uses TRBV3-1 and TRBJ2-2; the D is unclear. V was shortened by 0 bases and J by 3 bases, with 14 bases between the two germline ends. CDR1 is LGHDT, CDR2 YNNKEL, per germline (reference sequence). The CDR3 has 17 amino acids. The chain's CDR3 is CASSQEISQSDTGELFF. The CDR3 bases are TGTGCCAGCAGCCAAGAAATTAGTCAGAGCGACACCGGGGAGCTGTTTTTT.